These T cell receptor beta chains were read from a single sample in a study of blood T cell repertoires in COVID-19. Here immunoSEQ multiplex PCR was the method, and the copy in TCRdb shows in-frame clones only, minus some. The sample records about 32,000 clones, 80% to 90% being singletons. The sequencing input was peripheral blood. These receptors were taken from a woman in her 70s with active COVID-19. Both conserved end residues are part of each CDR3. D genes are given only for firm matches. Clone size, where shown, is once, few, many, or a class for clones that have expanded.

NA	TRBV29-1	NA	TRBJ2-5	TGCAGCGCTCGACTTCCTGTACAAGAGACCCAGTACTTC	CSARLPVQETQYF
once	TRBV11-3	TRBD1	TRBJ1-6	TGTGCCAGCAGCCCCTATCTAGACAGGGGCAATTCACCCCTCCACTTT	CASSPYLDRGNSPLHF
few	TRBV9	TRBD2	TRBJ2-7	TGTGCCAGCAGCGTGGGACTAGCGGGTGTGATCGAGCAGTACTTC	CASSVGLAGVIEQYF
few	TRBV7-9	TRBD1	TRBJ2-7	TGTGCCAGCAGCTTAAACAGGGGGAACGAGCAGTACTTC	CASSLNRGNEQYF
NA	TRBV9	TRBD1	TRBJ2-2	TGTGCCAGCAGCCTGGGTACAGGGGGCACGGCGGGGAAAGCGTCAGGGGAGCTGTTTTTT	CASSLGTGGTAGKASGELFF
NA	TRBV12-3/TRBV12-4	NA	TRBJ1-1	TGTGCCAGCAGTCTACAGCAGCAAGCTTTCTTT	CASSLQQQAFF
NA	TRBV5-1	NA	TRBJ1-1	TGCGCCAGCGCCACACAGGGAACGAACACTGAAGCTTTCTTT	CASATQGTNTEAFF
few	TRBV11-2	TRBD1	TRBJ1-6	TGTGCCAGCAGCCTAAAGGTACAGGGGGCGAATTCACCCCTCCACTTT	CASSLKVQGANSPLHF
NA	TRBV2	NA	TRBJ1-3	TGTGCCAGCAGTGGTGGCGGCTACTCTGGAAACACCATATATTTT	CASSGGGYSGNTIYF
NA	TRBV21-1	NA	TRBJ2-5	TGTGCCACCCCGTGGGGGCTAGCGGGAAAAGAGACCCAGTACTTC	CATPWGLAGKETQYF
NA	TRBV9	TRBD2	TRBJ2-7	TGTGCCAGCAGCTTCGGGACTAGCGGTTCCTACGAGCAGTACTTC	CASSFGTSGSYEQYF
NA	TRBV7-9	NA	TRBJ2-7	TGTGCCAGCAGCAGGACTACTTTGGAGCAGTACTTC	CASSRTTLEQYF
NA	TRBV9	NA	TRBJ1-1	TGTGCCAGCAGCGTAACAAGGGAGGGGGACACTGAAGCTTTCTTT	CASSVTREGDTEAFF
NA	TRBV27	TRBD2	TRBJ2-2	TGTGCCAGCAGTTTATACGATAGGACTAGCGGTCCCGGGGAGCTGTTTTTT	CASSLYDRTSGPGELFF
once	TRBV18	TRBD1	TRBJ1-6	TGTGCCAGCTCACCAAGGGAGGGACAGGAGTCACCCCTCCACTTT	CASSPREGQESPLHF
NA	TRBV5-1	TRBD2	TRBJ2-1	TGCGCCAGCAGCCAATTCACCGGGACTAGAATGCGGGAGCAGTTCTTC	CASSQFTGTRMREQFF
once	TRBV9	TRBD2	TRBJ2-5	TGTGCCAGCAGCGTAGACCCCATGGGGAGCGGGGGCAGAGAGACCCAGTACTTC	CASSVDPMGSGGRETQYF
NA	TRBV5-1	NA	TRBJ1-1	TGCGCCAGCAGCTTGGACGGGATGAACACTGAAGCTTTCTTT	CASSLDGMNTEAFF
few	TRBV5-1	TRBD1	TRBJ1-4	TGCGCCAGCAGAAGGACAGGCCGTAGTGAAAAACTGTTTTTT	CASRRTGRSEKLFF
NA	TRBV7-3	NA	TRBJ1-1	TGTGCCAGCAGTCTTGACGGGGTAAACACTGAAGCTTTCTTT	CASSLDGVNTEAFF
NA	TRBV4-1	NA	TRBJ2-7	TGCGCCAGCAGCCAAGTCAGGGGCCCCTACGAGCAGTACTTC	CASSQVRGPYEQYF
NA	TRBV4-2	NA	TRBJ2-7	TGTGCCAGCAGCCAAGATCGTGCTAGCGCGTCGCCTTTGGAGCAGTACTTC	CASSQDRASASPLEQYF
NA	TRBV6-5	NA	TRBJ2-5	TGTGCCAGTAGCTTGGGGGGTGGAGAGACCCAGTACTTC	CASSLGGGETQYF
NA	TRBV10-3	NA	TRBJ2-6	TGTGCCATACACAGAGACTCTGGGGCCAACGTCCTGACTTTC	CAIHRDSGANVLTF
once	TRBV11-2	TRBD1	TRBJ1-2	TGTGCCAGCAGCTTAAGGGACAGGATTAACTATGGCTACACCTTC	CASSLRDRINYGYTF
NA	TRBV5-4	NA	TRBJ2-5	TGTGCCAGCAGCTTGGCGGGGGTTAAGGAGACCCAGTACTTC	CASSLAGVKETQYF
NA	TRBV5-1	TRBD2	TRBJ2-7	TGCGCCAGCAGCTTGTCGAGCGGGGTGTCCTACGAGCAGTACTTC	CASSLSSGVSYEQYF
NA	TRBV5-1	NA	TRBJ1-6	TGCGCCAGCAGCTTGGGGGCGATAGGGGTGGTTTCCTATAATTCACCCCTCCACTTT	CASSLGAIGVVSYNSPLHF
NA	TRBV5-4	TRBD2	TRBJ2-3	TGTGCCAGCAGCTTGGGCGGGGGGGCTGCAGATACGCAGTATTTT	CASSLGGGAADTQYF
NA	TRBV6-2/TRBV6-3	NA	TRBJ2-5	TGTGCCAGCAGTAAGCCAACGGGAGAGACCCAGTACTTC	CASSKPTGETQYF
once	TRBV5-4	TRBD2	TRBJ2-3	TGTGCCAGCAGCCCAGCGGGGGGGAGGACAGATACGCAGTATTTT	CASSPAGGRTDTQYF
NA	TRBV24-1	NA	TRBJ2-3	TGTGCCACCAGTGATTTGAGGGAGGGGGACCGCACAGATACGCAGTATTTT	CATSDLREGDRTDTQYF
NA	TRBV3-1/TRBV3-2	NA	TRBJ2-5	TGTGCCAGCAGGATCCAGGGTCGGGAGACCCAGTACTTC	CASRIQGRETQYF
NA	TRBV15	TRBD2	TRBJ2-3	TGTGCCACCAGCAGGGGAGGAACTAGCGGAAGGTTGGATACGCAGTATTTT	CATSRGGTSGRLDTQYF
NA	TRBV11-2	NA	TRBJ1-1	TGTGCCAGCAGCCCAGGGTTGGGCACTGAAGCTTTCTTT	CASSPGLGTEAFF
NA	TRBV5-1	TRBD1	TRBJ1-1	TGCGCCAGCACGCGTTCACAGGGGTCGGCGAACACTGAAGCTTTCTTT	CASTRSQGSANTEAFF
NA	TRBV3-1/TRBV3-2	NA	TRBJ2-7	TGTGCCAGCAGCAGCTTACGGGGCAGGGGAGACTCCTACGAGCAGTACTTC	CASSSLRGRGDSYEQYF
NA	TRBV9	TRBD2	TRBJ2-3	TGTGCCAGCAGCGTAGGCGGGGGGATTTCAGATACGCAGTATTTT	CASSVGGGISDTQYF
NA	TRBV7-2	NA	TRBJ2-5	TGTGCCAGCAGCTTAGCAGGACGGCTAGCCCAAGAGACCCAGTACTTC	CASSLAGRLAQETQYF
NA	TRBV28	TRBD1	TRBJ2-7	TGTGCCAGCAGGACCGAGGGGACAGCGTACGAGCAGTACTTC	CASRTEGTAYEQYF
few	TRBV10-2	NA	TRBJ1-1	TGCGCCAGCAGTGAGAGGAGGTACTCTGAAGCTTTCTTT	CASSERRYSEAFF
few	TRBV21-1	NA	TRBJ2-1	TGTGCCAGCAGCGCAAAGGACAGAGATCTGAACAATGAGCAGTTCTTC	CASSAKDRDLNNEQFF
NA	TRBV3-1/TRBV3-2	NA	TRBJ2-3	TGTGCCAGCACCGCGAGCACTAGGGCAGATACGCAGTATTTT	CASTASTRADTQYF
NA	TRBV18	NA	TRBJ1-2	TGTGCCAGCTCACGTACCCGGCCTGGAGGAGGGGAGTATGGCTACACCTTC	CASSRTRPGGGEYGYTF
few	TRBV5-8	TRBD2	TRBJ2-3	TGTGCCAGCAGCTTGGGTGGGACTAGCGCAGATACGCAGTATTTT	CASSLGGTSADTQYF
NA	TRBV5-1	TRBD2	TRBJ2-5	TGCGCCAGCAGCTCAAGTCCGACTAGCGGGGTTGGAGAGACCCAGTACTTC	CASSSSPTSGVGETQYF
NA	TRBV7-2	TRBD1	TRBJ2-7	TGTGCCAGCAGCTTCGGACAGGGCTACGAGCAGTACTTC	CASSFGQGYEQYF
NA	TRBV11-3	TRBD2	TRBJ2-3	TGTGCCAGCAACAGCGGGGGGGCAGGCGGCACAGATACGCAGTATTTT	CASNSGGAGGTDTQYF
NA	TRBV9	TRBD1	TRBJ2-7	TGTGCCAGCAGCGTAGGGACAGGGGGCAATACCTACGAGCAGTACTTC	CASSVGTGGNTYEQYF